This TCR beta chain appears in the sequencing data of a study of T cell repertoires in aging, cancer and after chemotherapy. At the level of the study: Repeat sampling of healthy donors over several months to years showed clear clonal overlap. General study results and limits: No conclusions about immunological memory after chemotherapy can be drawn from the repertoire data.

This clonotype was picked up a small number of times. What it recognizes is unknown. The template was genomic DNA from peripheral blood, not RNA. A mixed TRB-A/B primer pool amplified rearranged TRB by multiplex touch-down PCR. TCRdb processed the multiplex PCR reads anew with MiXCR; each CDR3 protein has one entry. The sample lists roughly 12,000 distinct CDR3 sequences; 20% to 30% were seen once. Sequenced input: blood. The origin of this receptor is a human donor in good health.

The CDR3 DNA reads TGTGCCAGCAGTTTTCCCGATTCACCCCTCCACTTT. Protein sequence: CASSFPDSPLHF. V gene TRBV6-2 or TRBV6-3 combines with J gene TRBJ1-6; no clear D gene. CDR1 is MNHEY, CDR2 SVGEGT, per germline. The V end was cut by 4 bases, the J end by 8 bases, with 6 bases between. There are 12 residues in the CDR3.